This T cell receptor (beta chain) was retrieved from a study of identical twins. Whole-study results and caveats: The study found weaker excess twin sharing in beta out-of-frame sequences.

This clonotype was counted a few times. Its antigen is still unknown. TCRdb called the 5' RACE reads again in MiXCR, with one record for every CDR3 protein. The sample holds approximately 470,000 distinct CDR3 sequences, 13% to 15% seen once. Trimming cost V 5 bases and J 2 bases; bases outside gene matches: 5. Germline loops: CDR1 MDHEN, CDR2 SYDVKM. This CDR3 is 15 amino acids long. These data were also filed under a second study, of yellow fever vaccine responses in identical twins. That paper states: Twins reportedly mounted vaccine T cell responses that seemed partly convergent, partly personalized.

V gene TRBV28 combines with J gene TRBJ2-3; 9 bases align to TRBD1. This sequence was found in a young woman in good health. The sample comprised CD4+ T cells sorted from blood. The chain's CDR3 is CASSMTGGNTDTQYF. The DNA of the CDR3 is TGTGCCAGCAGTATGACAGGGGGTAACACAGATACGCAGTATTTT.